These 3 T cell receptor beta chains came from one sample sequenced in a study of T cell repertoires in cytomegalovirus infection. Antigen specificity for these receptors is unknown. MiXCR was run by TCRdb on the reads, yielding one entry per CDR3 protein. The table includes approximately 500,000 distinct CDR3 sequences, 33% detected once. Sequenced material: cultured PBMCs, taken from culture after CMV antigen stimulation. Receptors originate from a human donor in good health (CMV status not recorded). Some clones in this sample may be carry-over from other donors' samples.

The genes are TRBV5-1 and TRBJ1-2; D is possibly TRBD1 (5 bases). Germline V CDR1 and CDR2: SGHRS, YFSETQ. V shed 0 bases and J shed 7 bases, with 13 bases lying between them. The CDR3 is 14 residues long. The CDR3 protein is CASSLVSGLRGYTF. DNA for the CDR3: TGCGCCAGCAGCTTGGTTTCAGGGTTACGTGGCTACACCTTC. The variable domain in full, with the rest retrieved from reference TRBV5-1 and TRBJ1-2, is KAGVTQTPRYLIKTRGQQVTLSCSPISGHRSVSWYQQTPGQGLQFLFEYFSETQRNKGNFPGRFSGRQFSNSRSEMNVSTLELGDSALYLCASSLVSGLRGYTFGSGTRLTVV.

V gene TRBV30 combines with J gene TRBJ1-5; 9 positions agree with TRBD1. Germline CDR1 reads GTSNPN; CDR2 reads SVGIG (reference sequence). This CDR3 is built from 14 residues. The V gene end was trimmed by 3 bases and the J gene end by 6 bases; junction bases not matched to a gene: 6. The CDR3 region has the DNA TGTGCCTGGAGCCCGGGACAGGGAGGTCAGCCCCAGCATTTT. Translated: CAWSPGQGGQPQHF.

This chain connects TRBV12-3 or TRBV12-4 to TRBJ1-2; 9 nucleotides match TRBD1. The CDR3 consists of 16 residues. The trim removed 6 bases at V and 6 bases at J, leaving 14 bases unmatched. The CDR3 spells CASRSSQGAVTDGYTF. Written as DNA, the CDR3 is TGTGCCAGCAGATCCTCACAGGGGGCCGTTACGGATGGCTACACCTTC.